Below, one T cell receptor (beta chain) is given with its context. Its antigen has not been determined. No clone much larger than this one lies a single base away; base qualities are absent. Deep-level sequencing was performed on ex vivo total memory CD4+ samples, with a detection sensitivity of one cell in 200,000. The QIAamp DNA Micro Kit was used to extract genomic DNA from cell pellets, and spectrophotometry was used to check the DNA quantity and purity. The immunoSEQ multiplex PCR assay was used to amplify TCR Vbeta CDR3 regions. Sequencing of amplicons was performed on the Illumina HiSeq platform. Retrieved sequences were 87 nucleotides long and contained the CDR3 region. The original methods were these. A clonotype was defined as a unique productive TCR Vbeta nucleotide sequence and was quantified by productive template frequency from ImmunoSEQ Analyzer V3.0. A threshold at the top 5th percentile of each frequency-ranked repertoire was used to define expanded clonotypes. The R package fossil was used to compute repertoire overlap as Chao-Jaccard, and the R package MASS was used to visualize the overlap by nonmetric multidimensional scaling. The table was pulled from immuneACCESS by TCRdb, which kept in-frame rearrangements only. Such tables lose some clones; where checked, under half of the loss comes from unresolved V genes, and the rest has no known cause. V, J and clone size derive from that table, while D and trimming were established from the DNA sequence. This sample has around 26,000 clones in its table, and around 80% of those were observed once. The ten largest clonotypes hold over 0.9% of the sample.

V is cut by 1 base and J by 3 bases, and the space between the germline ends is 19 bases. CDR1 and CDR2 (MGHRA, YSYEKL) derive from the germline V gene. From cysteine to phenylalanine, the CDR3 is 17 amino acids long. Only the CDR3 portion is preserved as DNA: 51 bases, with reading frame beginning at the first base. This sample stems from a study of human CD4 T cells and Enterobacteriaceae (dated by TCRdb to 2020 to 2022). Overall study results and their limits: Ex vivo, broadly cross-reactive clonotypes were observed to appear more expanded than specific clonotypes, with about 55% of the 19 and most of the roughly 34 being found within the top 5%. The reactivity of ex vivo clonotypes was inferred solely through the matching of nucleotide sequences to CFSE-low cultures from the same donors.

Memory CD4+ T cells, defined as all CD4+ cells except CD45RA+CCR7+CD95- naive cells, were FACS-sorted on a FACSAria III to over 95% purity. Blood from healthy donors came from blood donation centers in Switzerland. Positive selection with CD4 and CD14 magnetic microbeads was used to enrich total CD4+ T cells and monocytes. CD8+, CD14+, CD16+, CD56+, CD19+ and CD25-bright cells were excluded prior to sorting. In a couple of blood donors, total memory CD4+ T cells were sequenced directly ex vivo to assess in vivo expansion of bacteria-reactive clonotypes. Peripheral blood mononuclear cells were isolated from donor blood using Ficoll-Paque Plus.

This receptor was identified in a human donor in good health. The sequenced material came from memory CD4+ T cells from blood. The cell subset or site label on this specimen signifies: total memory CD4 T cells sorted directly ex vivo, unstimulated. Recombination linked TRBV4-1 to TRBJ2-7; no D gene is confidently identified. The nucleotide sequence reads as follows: TGCGCCAGCAGCCAAGGGGAAATAAGATCGACGAACTACGAGCAGTACTTC. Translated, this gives CASSQGEIRSTNYEQYF.